This T cell receptor (beta chain) emerged from a study of blood T cell repertoires in COVID-19. Looking at the study overall: Samples of COVID-19 (acute and convalescent) were obtained from the United States, Italy and Spain.

Authors' data handling: The assay estimated nucleated cells by amplifying reference gene primers. Profiling relied on immunoSEQ multiplex PCR, and the TCRdb table lists in-frame clones only, not all of them. From that table come the V and J calls and clone size; the DNA was used to work out D and trimming. Here the sample spans around 220,000 clones, 70% to 90% being singletons. The CDR3 consists of 18 residues. Germline CDR1 and CDR2: SGHTA and FQGNSA. With V trimmed by 4 bases and J by 2 bases, 11 bases remained unmatched. The specimen was peripheral blood. This TCR derives from a woman in her thirties or forties who had recovered from COVID-19. The chain couples TRBV7-2 to TRBJ2-4; TRBD2 matches 10 bases. The CDR3 DNA reads TGTGCCAGCAGCTCCCAACCTTTAGCGGGAGGATCCAAAAACATTCAGTACTTC. Translation gives CASSSQPLAGGSKNIQYF.